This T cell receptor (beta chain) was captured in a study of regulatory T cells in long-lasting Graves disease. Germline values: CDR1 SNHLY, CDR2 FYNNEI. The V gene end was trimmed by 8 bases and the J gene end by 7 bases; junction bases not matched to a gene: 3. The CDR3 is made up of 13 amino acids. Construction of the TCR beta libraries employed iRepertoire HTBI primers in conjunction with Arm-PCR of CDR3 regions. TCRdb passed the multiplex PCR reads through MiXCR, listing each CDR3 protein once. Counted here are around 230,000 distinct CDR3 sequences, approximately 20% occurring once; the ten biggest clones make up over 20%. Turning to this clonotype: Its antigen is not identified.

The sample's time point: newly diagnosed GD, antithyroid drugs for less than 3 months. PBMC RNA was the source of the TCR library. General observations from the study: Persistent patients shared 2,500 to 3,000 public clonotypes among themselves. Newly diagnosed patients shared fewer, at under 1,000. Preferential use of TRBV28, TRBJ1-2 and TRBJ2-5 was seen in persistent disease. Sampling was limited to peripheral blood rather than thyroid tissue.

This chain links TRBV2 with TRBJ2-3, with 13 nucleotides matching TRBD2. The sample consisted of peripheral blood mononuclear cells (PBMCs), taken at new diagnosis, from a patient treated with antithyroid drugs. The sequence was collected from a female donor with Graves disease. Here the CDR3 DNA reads TGTGCCAGCGGGACTAGCGGGACAAATACGCAGTATTTT. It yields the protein CASGTSGTNTQYF.